This note documents a single TCR beta chain sequence. The sequence runs out 3 residues before the end of the CDR3; the remainder is reconstructed from the germline J gene. Using immunoSEQ multiplex PCR, the repertoire was profiled, and TCRdb retains in-frame clones only, with some absent. The data include roughly 30,000 clones; the top ten clones carry 4.2%. The data derive from a study of T cells in women clearing cervical HPV infection. Germline V gene lookup returns CDR1 SQVTM and CDR2 ANQGSEA. CDR3 size: 17 residues. V shed 6 bases and J shed 4 bases, with 25 bases lying between them. Sequenced sample: blood buffy coat. The V and J genes are TRBV29-1 and TRBJ2-1; tentative D call: TRBD1 (6 bases). The TCR was taken from a woman between 18 and 69 years old with a cervical HPV16 infection that either progressed to CIN3+ or cleared (not recorded which). The CDR3: CSVLFWGPKSIYNEQFF. CDR3 DNA, as far as it was read: TGCAGCGTCCTCTTCTGGGGGCCAAAATCCATTTACAATGAG.